The 27 T cell receptor beta chains given below trace back to one sample, sequenced in a study of beta chain features in type 1 diabetes (dated by TCRdb to the late 2010s). Preparation of the library involved the immunoSEQ multiplex PCR assay. The High Capacity cDNA Reverse Transcription Kit was used to reverse transcribe all of the isolated RNA, meaning that expressed TCRB transcripts were what got sequenced. TCRdb holds this immuneACCESS table with in-frame rearrangements only. Some clones are missing; in checked studies, unresolved V genes explain under half, and the rest has no known cause. A total of roughly 610,000 clones appear in this sample, 15% of them only once. 0.093% of the sample lies in the top ten. The sample was naive CD4+ T cells from blood. The cell subset or site label, read with the paper, signifies: true naive CD4+ T cells. All receptors come from a young man in good health.

CDR3 in DNA: TGTGCCAGCAGTGAAGGGCGGACCCTTTCCTACGAGCAGTACTTC. Protein product: CASSEGRTLSYEQYF. This rearrangement joins TRBV6-1 to TRBJ2-7, with D uncertain. The CDR3 length is 15 residues. The germline gives CDR1 MNHNS, CDR2 SASEGT. Trimming pared 1 base from V and 1 base from J, leaving 11 bases between.

The genes are TRBV29-1 and TRBJ1-1; D not resolved. V was shortened by 8 bases and J by 0 bases, with 13 bases between the two germline ends. The CDR3 length is 13 residues. The V gene's germline CDR1 is SQVTM and CDR2 ANQGSEA. CDR3 region: CSITAQLNTEAFF. The CDR3 nucleotides read TGCAGCATCACAGCGCAACTGAACACTGAAGCTTTCTTT.

A few counts support this clone. The chain couples TRBV27 to TRBJ2-2; 9 nucleotides line up with TRBD1. This CDR3 has 18 residues. V gave up 7 bases and J gave up 0 bases; unmatched junction bases: 12. Germline values: CDR1 MNHEY, CDR2 SMNVEV (reference sequence). The CDR3 coding sequence is TGTGCCAGCACTGGGACAGGGCGTAGAAGGTCGAACACCGGGGAGCTGTTTTTT. This sequence encodes CASTGTGRRRSNTGELFF.

J is TRBJ1-1 and V is TRBV28; D unresolved. V was cut by 5 bases and J by 6 bases, with 13 bases left in between. The CDR3 runs to 13 residues. The germline V gene has CDR1 MDHEN and CDR2 SYDVKM. CDR3 DNA: TGTGCCAGCAGTGTCCCGCAGAGGGCTGAAGCTTTCTTT. It is translated as CASSVPQRAEAFF. Variable domain in full (rest from reference TRBV28 and TRBJ1-1): DVKVTQSSRYLVKRTGEKVFLECVQDMDHENMFWYRQDPGLGLRLIYFSYDVKMKEKGDIPEGYSVSREKKERFSLILESASTNQTSMYLCASSVPQRAEAFFGQGTRLTVV.

This clone has a handful of counts. This chain connects TRBV15 to TRBJ2-3, with 10 bases identical to TRBD1. The CDR3 runs 15 residues. With 8 bases clipped from V and 5 bases from J, the junction kept 10 bases outside the gene matches. CDR1 is LNHNV and CDR2 is YYDKDF in the germline V gene (reference sequence). The DNA of the CDR3 is TGTGCCACCGACCGGCTCGGGACAGGGGTAGATACGCAGTATTTT. Translating it yields CATDRLGTGVDTQYF.

The J gene is TRBJ1-5, the V gene TRBV10-3; TRBD1 might be the D (5 bases). V lost 1 base, J lost 7 bases, and 11 bases lay in between. Germline V gene sequence: CDR1 ENHRY, CDR2 SYGVKD. This CDR3 is built from 14 residues. The CDR3 DNA reads TGTGCCATCAGTGAGTTCGGGGCTGGGCAGCCCCAGCATTTT. This encodes CAISEFGAGQPQHF.

The chain is built from TRBV19 and TRBJ1-5; 11 bases fit TRBD1. The CDR3 runs 16 residues. The germline CDR1 and CDR2 sequences are LNHDA and SQIVND (reference sequence). Trimming removed 5 bases from V and 2 bases from J; junction bases left unmatched: 5. CDR3 loop: CASSRTGGAGNQPQHF. The CDR3 nucleotides are TGTGCCAGTAGTCGGACAGGGGGCGCCGGCAATCAGCCCCAGCATTTT.

The V and J genes are TRBV28 and TRBJ2-1; TRBD1 matches 8 bases. The germline gives CDR1 MDHEN, CDR2 SYDVKM. Unmatched junction bases numbered 12, after V lost 5 bases and J lost 6 bases. The CDR3 runs to 16 residues. In nucleotides, the CDR3 is TGTGCCAGCAGTCGCTCCGGGACAGGATCGTTCAATGAGCAGTTCTTC. Its protein is CASSRSGTGSFNEQFF. The variable domain in full, with the rest retrieved from reference TRBV28 and TRBJ2-1, is DVKVTQSSRYLVKRTGEKVFLECVQDMDHENMFWYRQDPGLGLRLIYFSYDVKMKEKGDIPEGYSVSREKKERFSLILESASTNQTSMYLCASSRSGTGSFNEQFFGPGTRLTVL.

This sequence joins TRBV6-5 and TRBJ2-7; no reliable D call. CDR3 length: 16 residues. V lost 2 bases and J 0 bases, leaving 14 bases between the germline ends. Germline lookup yields CDR1 MNHEY and CDR2 SVGAGI. The CDR3 sequence: CASSYKAGRSSYEQYF. The CDR3, as DNA: TGTGCCAGCAGTTACAAGGCCGGAAGGAGCTCCTACGAGCAGTACTTC.

The chain joins TRBV2 to TRBJ1-5; weak D call: TRBD1 (5 bases). The germline V gene encodes CDR1 SNHLY and CDR2 FYNNEI. There are 12 residues in the CDR3. Trimming took 4 bases from V and 6 from J, leaving 7 bases between them. The CDR3 region has the DNA TGTGCCAGCAGTGGGGGGACTCAGCCCCAGCATTTT. This encodes CASSGGTQPQHF.

This chain uses TRBV4-3 with TRBJ1-1; no clear D gene. V lost 4 bases to trimming and J lost 2 bases, with 14 bases between them. The CDR3 runs 15 residues. The germline V gene has CDR1 LGHNA and CDR2 YSLEER. For the CDR3, the DNA is TGCGCCAGCAGCCTACAAACGGTACCTAACACTGAAGCTTTCTTT. Its protein product is CASSLQTVPNTEAFF.

This chain uses TRBV4-3 with TRBJ1-1; D is undetermined. The germline V gene encodes CDR1 LGHNA and CDR2 YSLEER. The CDR3 runs 17 residues. V lost 0 bases to trimming and J lost 1 base, with 15 bases between them. Here the CDR3 reads CASSQDPDGRKNTEAFF. For the CDR3, the DNA is TGCGCCAGCAGCCAAGATCCAGACGGACGGAAGAACACTGAAGCTTTCTTT.

This clone was seen ten or more times. The chain carries TRBV4-3 and TRBJ2-1; D remains ambiguous. The germline CDR1 and CDR2 sequences are LGHNA and YSLEER. The V gene lost 1 base and the J gene lost 6 bases, with 7 bases spanning the gap. The CDR3 loop spans 13 amino acids. CDR3 in amino acids: CASSQVGSNEQFF. The CDR3 DNA follows: TGCGCCAGCAGCCAAGTGGGGTCCAATGAGCAGTTCTTC.

The chain links TRBV5-6 to TRBJ1-5; D possibly corresponds to TRBD1 (5 bases). Germline loops: CDR1 SGHDT, CDR2 YYEEEE. Deletions cut 3 bases from V and 0 bases from J, with 19 bases between. The CDR3 spans 18 residues. The CDR3 loop reads CASSSNRNTWYSNQPQHF. The CDR3 region has the DNA TGTGCCAGCAGCTCAAACAGGAATACCTGGTATAGCAATCAGCCCCAGCATTTT.

This clone was detected only a few times. V usage is TRBV2 and J usage is TRBJ1-6, with no clear D. The germline CDR1 and CDR2 sequences are SNHLY and FYNNEI. The CDR3 has 15 residues. V shed 1 base and J shed 4 bases, with 8 bases lying between them. The CDR3 loop is CASSEVGPYNSPLHF. CDR3 nucleotides: TGTGCCAGCAGTGAAGTGGGCCCTTATAATTCACCCCTCCACTTT.

This clone has just a few counts. V gene TRBV4-3 combines with J gene TRBJ2-6; 7 positions agree with TRBD1. V shed 4 bases and J 0 bases; nucleotides not matched to a gene: 15. CDR1 is LGHNA, CDR2 YSLEER, per germline. The CDR3 extends over 20 amino acids. CDR3 sequence reads: CASSRGFKDRKISGANVLTF. The CDR3 DNA is TGCGCCAGCAGCCGGGGATTTAAGGACAGGAAAATCTCTGGGGCCAACGTCCTGACTTTC.

The chain recombines TRBV18 with TRBJ2-7; D tentatively fits TRBD1 or TRBD2 (6 bases each). Germline-derived CDR1 and CDR2 are KGHSH and LQKENI. V was cut by 3 bases and J by 3 bases, with 12 bases left in between. The CDR3 is 14 residues long. CDR3 DNA: TGTGCCAGCTCACCTGACAGGACTAACTACGAGCAGTACTTC. Amino acids: CASSPDRTNYEQYF.

Many counts were recorded for this clone. This chain connects TRBV28 to TRBJ1-1; D might be TRBD1 (5 bases). Germline lookup yields CDR1 MDHEN and CDR2 SYDVKM. CDR3 length: 11 residues. V was trimmed by 2 bases and J by 9 bases, leaving 7 bases between them. For the CDR3, the DNA is TGTGCCAGCAGTTTACACAGGAAAGCTTTCTTT. It translates to CASSLHRKAFF.

This clone was observed a few times. The V gene is TRBV14, the J gene TRBJ2-3; D may be TRBD1 (5 bases). The CDR3 covers 16 residues. The germline V and J ends were trimmed by 4 bases and 4 bases, with 18 bases remaining between them. The V gene's germline CDR1 is SGHDN and CDR2 FVKESK. CDR3 sequence reads: CASSPGNSPLADTQYF. The CDR3 DNA sequence: TGTGCCAGCAGCCCAGGGAACTCCCCCTTGGCAGATACGCAGTATTTT.

The CDR3 sequence: CAPLPRQGGKTEAFF. The CDR3 region has the DNA TGTGCTCCCCTACCCCGACAGGGGGGGAAAACTGAAGCTTTCTTT. The chain employs TRBV2 and TRBJ1-1; 9 nucleotides align to TRBD1. From germline, CDR1 is SNHLY and CDR2 FYNNEI. This CDR3 is built from 15 residues.

A word on this clone: This sequence may be a read error, since a much larger clone differs from it by one base. Other DNA variants within this sample encode the same CDR3. V usage is TRBV4-2 and J usage is TRBJ2-5; D not resolved. The CDR3 covers 11 residues. The germline gives CDR1 LGHNA, CDR2 YNFKEQ. V lost 1 base and J 5 bases, leaving 2 bases between the germline ends. CDR3 in DNA: TGTGCCAGCAGCCAAGCGGAGACCCAGTACTTC. Encoded protein: CASSQAETQYF.

The V and J genes are TRBV7-2 and TRBJ1-6; a possible D gene is TRBD1 (5 bases). Germline CDR1 and CDR2: SGHTA and FQGNSA. The V end was cut by 8 bases, the J end by 8 bases, with 19 bases between. CDR3 length: 15 amino acids. The CDR3 DNA reads TGTGCCAGCGGCGGGGCAGCCTGGGTCGATTCACCCCTCCACTTT. This gives the protein CASGGAAWVDSPLHF.

In this sample, this clone turned up a few times. The CDR3 here is CASSSNRVRYEQYF. CDR3 bases: TGTGCCAGCAGTTCGAACAGGGTTCGGTACGAGCAGTACTTC. This chain joins TRBV27 and TRBJ2-7, with TRBD1 as a possible D gene (6 bases). V was cut by 4 bases and J by 4 bases, with 14 bases left in between. Germline CDR1 MNHEY, CDR2 SMNVEV (reference sequence). This CDR3 is 14 amino acids long.

This clone was counted a few times. The chain uses TRBV2 and TRBJ2-7; 15 bases agree with TRBD2. Germline V gives CDR1 SNHLY, CDR2 FYNNEI. CDR3 length equals 17 residues. V trimming: 6 bases; J trimming: 2 bases; junction bases outside the gene matches: 8. CDR3: CASRPGTSGRWTYEQYF. The CDR3 DNA is TGTGCCAGCAGGCCTGGGACTAGCGGGAGGTGGACCTACGAGCAGTACTTC.

This clone was seen a few times. The rearrangement uses TRBV5-1 and TRBJ2-5; 7 bases fit TRBD1. Germline V lookup: CDR1 SGHRS, CDR2 YFSETQ. Germline trimming cut 1 base from V and 2 bases from J; bases unmatched to any gene: 5. The CDR3 has 15 residues. This CDR3 reads CASSLHRGQQETQYF. CDR3 in DNA: TGCGCCAGCAGCTTGCACAGGGGCCAACAAGAGACCCAGTACTTC.

This chain connects TRBV18 to TRBJ2-1; the match to TRBD2 covers 7 bases. The CDR3 is 15 amino acids. The V segment lost 8 bases and the J segment 6 bases; nucleotides outside the gene matches: 13. CDR1 and CDR2 from the germline V gene are KGHSH and LQKENI. The CDR3: CASEKPSGRGNEQFF. The CDR3 nucleotides read TGTGCCAGCGAGAAGCCTAGCGGACGGGGCAATGAGCAGTTCTTC.

This chain links TRBV7-2 with TRBJ1-5; tentative D call: TRBD1 (6 bases). The length of the CDR3 is 17 residues. The V and J ends lost 0 bases and 1 base respectively, with 13 bases between them. CDR1 SGHTA and CDR2 FQGNSA come from the germline V gene. This chain's CDR3 is CASSLALTGRSNQPQHF. The CDR3 region has the DNA TGTGCCAGCAGCTTAGCCCTCACAGGGCGCAGCAATCAGCCCCAGCATTTT.